Described below is a single TCR beta chain sequence and its context. Its antigen specificity is not known. It has no much larger one-base neighbor in the sample; base qualities were not kept. The sample comes from a study of T cell changes during pregnancy in multiple sclerosis (dated by TCRdb to between 2019 and 2020). With regard to the full study: The study looked at changes in the T cell repertoire across pregnancy in women with multiple sclerosis.

Trimmed from V: 1 base; trimmed from J: 4 bases; junction bases lacking a gene match: 11. Per the germline V gene (reference sequence), LNHNV is the CDR1 and YYDKDF is the CDR2. Measured from the cysteine to the phenylalanine, the CDR3 is 17 residues long. The entry retains the CDR3 DNA only, 51 bases that are in frame from base 1. The library came from the immunoSEQ multiplex PCR assay. Entries here come from immuneACCESS through TCRdb and include only in-frame sequences with V and J called. Some clones fail to appear in such tables; in the studies checked, an unresolved V gene covers under half of the shortfall, and the cause of the remainder is unknown. Within this sample are 100,000 or so clones, with approximately 90% of them counted one time only. The ten top clones hold 1% to 1.5% of the sample.

The chain is made from TRBV15 and TRBJ2-7; the central 9 bases match TRBD2. This sequence originates from a female donor with multiple sclerosis, enrolled in a pregnancy study. Sample: peripheral blood, taken in the second trimester of pregnancy. Here is the DNA: TGTGCCACCAGCAGAGCCCAGACTAGCGGACAAGCGTACGAGCAGTACTTC. Translated, it reads CATSRAQTSGQAYEQYF. Extended through the reference TRBV15 and TRBJ2-7 proteins, this CDR3 yields the full variable domain: DAMVIQNPRYQVTQFGKPVTLSCSQTLNHNVMYWYQQKSSQAPKLLFHYYDKDFNNEADTPDNFQSRRPNTSFCFLDIRSPGLGDTAMYLCATSRAQTSGQAYEQYFGPGTRLTVT.